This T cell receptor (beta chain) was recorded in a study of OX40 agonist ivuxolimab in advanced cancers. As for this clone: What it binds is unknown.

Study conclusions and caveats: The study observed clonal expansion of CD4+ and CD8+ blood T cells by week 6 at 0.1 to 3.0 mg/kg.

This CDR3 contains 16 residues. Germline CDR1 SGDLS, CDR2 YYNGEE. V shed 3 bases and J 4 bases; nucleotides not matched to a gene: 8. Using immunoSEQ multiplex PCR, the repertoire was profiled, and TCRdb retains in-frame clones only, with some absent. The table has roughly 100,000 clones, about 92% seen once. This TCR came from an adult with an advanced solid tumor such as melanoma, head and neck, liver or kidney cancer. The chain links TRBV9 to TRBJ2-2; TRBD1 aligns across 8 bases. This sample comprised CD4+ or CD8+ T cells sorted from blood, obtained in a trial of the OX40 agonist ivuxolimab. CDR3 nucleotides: TGTGCCAGCAGCGACAGGGGGGTGAGTGGCACCGGGGAGCTGTTTTTT. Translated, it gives CASSDRGVSGTGELFF.